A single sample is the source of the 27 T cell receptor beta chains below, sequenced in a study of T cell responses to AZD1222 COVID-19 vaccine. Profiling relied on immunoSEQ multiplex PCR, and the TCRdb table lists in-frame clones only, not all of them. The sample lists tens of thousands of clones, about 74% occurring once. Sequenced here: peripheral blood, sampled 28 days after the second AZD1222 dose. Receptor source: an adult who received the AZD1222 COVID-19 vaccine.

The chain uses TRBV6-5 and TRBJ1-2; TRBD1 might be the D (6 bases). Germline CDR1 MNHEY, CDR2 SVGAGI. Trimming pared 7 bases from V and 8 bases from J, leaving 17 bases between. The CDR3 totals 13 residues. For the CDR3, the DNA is TGTGCCAGCATCAAACCTGGGACAATCGGCTACACCTTC. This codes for CASIKPGTIGYTF.

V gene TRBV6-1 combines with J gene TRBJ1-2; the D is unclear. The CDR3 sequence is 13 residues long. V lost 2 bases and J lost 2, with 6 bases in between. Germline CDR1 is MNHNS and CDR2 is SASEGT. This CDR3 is CASSETVNYGYTF. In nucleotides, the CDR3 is TGTGCCAGCAGTGAAACAGTGAACTATGGCTACACCTTC.

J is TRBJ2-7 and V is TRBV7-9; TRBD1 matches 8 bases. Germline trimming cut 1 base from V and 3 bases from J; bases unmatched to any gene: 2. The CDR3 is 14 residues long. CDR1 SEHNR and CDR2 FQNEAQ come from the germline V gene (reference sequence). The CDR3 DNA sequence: TGTGCCAGCAGCTTAGGTGGGACAGGCTACGAGCAGTACTTC. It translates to CASSLGGTGYEQYF.

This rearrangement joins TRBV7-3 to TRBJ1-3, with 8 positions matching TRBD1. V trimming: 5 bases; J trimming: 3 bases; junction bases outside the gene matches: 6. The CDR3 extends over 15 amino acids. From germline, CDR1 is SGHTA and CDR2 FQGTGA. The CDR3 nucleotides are TGTGCCAGCAGCGAATCGACAGGGGTTGGAAACACCATATATTTT. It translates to CASSESTGVGNTIYF.

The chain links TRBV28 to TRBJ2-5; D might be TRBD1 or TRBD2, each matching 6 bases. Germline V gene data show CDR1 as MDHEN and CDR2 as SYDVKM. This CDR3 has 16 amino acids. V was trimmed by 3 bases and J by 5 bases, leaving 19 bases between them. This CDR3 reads CASSFSPGGPRETQYF. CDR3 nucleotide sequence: TGTGCCAGCAGTTTTAGCCCCGGGGGCCCCCGGGAGACCCAGTACTTC.

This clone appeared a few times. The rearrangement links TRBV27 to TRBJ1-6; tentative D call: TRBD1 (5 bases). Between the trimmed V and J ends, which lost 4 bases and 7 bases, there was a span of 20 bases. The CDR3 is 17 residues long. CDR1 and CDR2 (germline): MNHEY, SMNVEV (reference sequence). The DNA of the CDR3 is TGTGCCAGCAGTTCCCCCCCGGGGGGGGTTGGAAATTCACCCCTCCACTTT. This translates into CASSSPPGGVGNSPLHF.

The CDR3 DNA reads as TGTGCCACCAGCCGTACGGGGGAGCCTGGAAACACCATATATTTT. This gives the protein CATSRTGEPGNTIYF. This rearrangement joins TRBV15 to TRBJ1-3, with TRBD1 as a possible D gene (5 bases). V lost 5 bases, J lost 2 bases, and 13 bases lay in between. This CDR3 spans 15 amino acids. Germline CDR1 reads LNHNV; CDR2 reads YYDKDF (reference sequence).

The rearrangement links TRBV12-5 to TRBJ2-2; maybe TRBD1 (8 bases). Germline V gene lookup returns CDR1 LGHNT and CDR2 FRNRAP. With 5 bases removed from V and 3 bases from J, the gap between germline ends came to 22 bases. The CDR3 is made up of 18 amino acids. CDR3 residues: CASGGGTGSGGDTGELFF. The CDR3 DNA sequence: TGTGCTAGTGGTGGCGGGACAGGTTCAGGGGGGGACACCGGGGAGCTGTTTTTT. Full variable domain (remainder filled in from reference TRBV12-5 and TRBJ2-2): DARVTQTPRHKVTEMGQEVTMRCQPILGHNTVFWYRQTMMQGLELLAYFRNRAPLDDSGMPKDRFSAEMPDATLATLKIQPSEPRDSAVYFCASGGGTGSGGDTGELFFGEGSRLTVL.

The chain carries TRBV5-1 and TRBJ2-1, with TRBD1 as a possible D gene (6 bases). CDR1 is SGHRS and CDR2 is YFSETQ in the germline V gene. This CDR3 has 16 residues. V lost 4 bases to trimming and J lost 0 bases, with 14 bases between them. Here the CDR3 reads CASSLAGRGSYNEQFF. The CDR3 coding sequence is TGCGCCAGCAGCCTCGCCGGCAGGGGCTCCTACAATGAGCAGTTCTTC.

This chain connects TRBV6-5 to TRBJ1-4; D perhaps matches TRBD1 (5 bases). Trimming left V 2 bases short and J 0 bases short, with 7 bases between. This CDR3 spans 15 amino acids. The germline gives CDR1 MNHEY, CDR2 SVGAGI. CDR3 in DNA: TGTGCCAGCAGTTACACAGGAGCAACTAATGAAAAACTGTTTTTT. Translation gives CASSYTGATNEKLFF.

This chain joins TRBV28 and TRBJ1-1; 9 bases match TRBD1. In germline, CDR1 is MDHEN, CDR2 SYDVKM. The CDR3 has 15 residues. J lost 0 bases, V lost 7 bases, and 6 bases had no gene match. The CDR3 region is CASITGGLMNTEAFF. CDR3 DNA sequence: TGTGCCAGCATCACAGGGGGCCTGATGAACACTGAAGCTTTCTTT.

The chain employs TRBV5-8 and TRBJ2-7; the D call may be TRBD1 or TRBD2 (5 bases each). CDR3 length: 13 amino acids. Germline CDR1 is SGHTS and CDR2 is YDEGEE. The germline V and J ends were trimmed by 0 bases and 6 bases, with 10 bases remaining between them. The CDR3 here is CASSLAGTPEQYF. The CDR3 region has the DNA TGTGCCAGCAGCTTGGCCGGGACCCCCGAGCAGTACTTC.

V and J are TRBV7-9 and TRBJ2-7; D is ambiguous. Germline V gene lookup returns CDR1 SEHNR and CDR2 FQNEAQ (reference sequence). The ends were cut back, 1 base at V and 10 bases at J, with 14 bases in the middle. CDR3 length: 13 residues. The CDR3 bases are TGTGCCAGCAGCTTAGGATCCTTTGGGGAACAGTACTTC. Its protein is CASSLGSFGEQYF.

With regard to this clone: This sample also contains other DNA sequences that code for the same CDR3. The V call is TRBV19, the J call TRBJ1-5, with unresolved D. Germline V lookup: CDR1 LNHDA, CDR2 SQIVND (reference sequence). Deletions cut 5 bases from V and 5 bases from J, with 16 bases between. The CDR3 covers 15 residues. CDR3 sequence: CASSPRLGRDQPQHF. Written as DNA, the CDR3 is TGTGCCAGTAGTCCTAGGCTCGGGCGGGATCAGCCCCAGCATTTT.

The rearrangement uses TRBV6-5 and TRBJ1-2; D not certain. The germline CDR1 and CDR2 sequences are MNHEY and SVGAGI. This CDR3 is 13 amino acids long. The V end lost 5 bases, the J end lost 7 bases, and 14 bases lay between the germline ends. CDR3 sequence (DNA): TGTGCCAGCAGTCCGAGGGCAGCTTCTGGCTACACCTTC. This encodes CASSPRAASGYTF.

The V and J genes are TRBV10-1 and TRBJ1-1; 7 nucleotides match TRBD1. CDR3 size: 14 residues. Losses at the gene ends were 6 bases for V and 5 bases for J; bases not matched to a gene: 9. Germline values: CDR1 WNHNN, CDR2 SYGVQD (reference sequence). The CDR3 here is CASRQTGNETEAFF. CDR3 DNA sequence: TGCGCCAGCAGACAGACAGGGAATGAAACTGAAGCTTTCTTT.

As DNA, the CDR3 is TGTGCCAGCAGCTTAAACCAAGGATCCTACGAGCAGTACTTC. Its protein product is CASSLNQGSYEQYF. This chain joins TRBV5-4 and TRBJ2-7; no clear D gene. Looked up from germline, CDR1 is SGHNT and CDR2 is YYREEE (reference sequence). Trimming removed 2 bases at V and 1 base at J, with 10 bases between. The CDR3 is 14 residues long. The full variable domain, in which reference TRBV5-4 and TRBJ2-7 provide the parts outside the CDR3, is ETGVTQSPTHLIKTRGQQVTLRCSSQSGHNTVSWYQQALGQGPQFIFQYYREEENGRGNFPPRFSGLQFPNYSSELNVNALELDDSALYLCASSLNQGSYEQYFGPGTRLTVT.

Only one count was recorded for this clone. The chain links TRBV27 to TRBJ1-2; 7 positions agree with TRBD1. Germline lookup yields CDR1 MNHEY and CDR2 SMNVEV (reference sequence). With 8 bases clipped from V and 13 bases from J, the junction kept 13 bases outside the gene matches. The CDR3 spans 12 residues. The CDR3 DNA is TGTGCCAGCGGGAGGGGGCGGCACGAACGCACCTTC. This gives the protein CASGRGRHERTF.

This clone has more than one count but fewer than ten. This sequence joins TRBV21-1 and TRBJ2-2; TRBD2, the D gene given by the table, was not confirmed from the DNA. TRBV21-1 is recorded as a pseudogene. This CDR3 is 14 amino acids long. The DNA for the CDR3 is TGTGCCAGCAATGGGGGGATGAACACCGGGGAGCTGTTTTTT. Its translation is CASNGGMNTGELFF.

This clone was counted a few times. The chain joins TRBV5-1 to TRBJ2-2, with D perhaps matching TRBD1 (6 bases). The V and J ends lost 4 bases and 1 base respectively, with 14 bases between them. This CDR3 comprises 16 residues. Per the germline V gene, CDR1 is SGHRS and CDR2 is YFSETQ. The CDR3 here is CASSEQGFGNTGELFF. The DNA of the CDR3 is TGCGCCAGCAGCGAACAGGGTTTTGGGAACACCGGGGAGCTGTTTTTT.

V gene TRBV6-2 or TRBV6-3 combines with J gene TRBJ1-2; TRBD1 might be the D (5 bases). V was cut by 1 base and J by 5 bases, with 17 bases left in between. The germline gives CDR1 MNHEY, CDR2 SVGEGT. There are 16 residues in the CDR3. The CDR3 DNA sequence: TGTGCCAGCAGTTACTGGAATACAGGCCCCTTATATGGCTACACCTTC. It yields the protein CASSYWNTGPLYGYTF.

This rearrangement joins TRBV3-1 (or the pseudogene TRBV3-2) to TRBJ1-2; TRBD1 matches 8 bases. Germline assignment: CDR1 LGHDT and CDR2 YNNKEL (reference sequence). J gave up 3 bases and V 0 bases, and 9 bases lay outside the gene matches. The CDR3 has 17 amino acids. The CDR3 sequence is CASSQDRSGGLYYGYTF. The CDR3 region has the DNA TGTGCCAGCAGCCAAGACCGATCAGGGGGCCTCTACTATGGCTACACCTTC.

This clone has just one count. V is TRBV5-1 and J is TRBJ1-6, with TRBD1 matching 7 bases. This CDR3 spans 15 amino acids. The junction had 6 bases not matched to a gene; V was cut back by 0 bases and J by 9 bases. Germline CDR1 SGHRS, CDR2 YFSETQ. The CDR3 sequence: CASSLEGDSLSPLHF. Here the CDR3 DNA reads TGCGCCAGCAGCTTGGAGGGGGACAGCCTTTCACCCCTCCACTTT.

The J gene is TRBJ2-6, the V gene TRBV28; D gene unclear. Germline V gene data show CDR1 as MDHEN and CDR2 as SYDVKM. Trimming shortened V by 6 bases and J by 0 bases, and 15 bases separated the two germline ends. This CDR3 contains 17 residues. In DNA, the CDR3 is TGTGCCAGCAGAAAACCTTCCGGGTCCTCTGGGGCCAACGTCCTGACTTTC. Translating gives CASRKPSGSSGANVLTF.

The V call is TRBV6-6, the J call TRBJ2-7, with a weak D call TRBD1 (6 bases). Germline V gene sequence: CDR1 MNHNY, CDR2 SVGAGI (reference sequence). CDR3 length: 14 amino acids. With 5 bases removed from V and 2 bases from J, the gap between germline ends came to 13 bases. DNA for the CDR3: TGTGCCAGCAGTCCAACAGGGTTGACCTACGAGCAGTACTTC. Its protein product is CASSPTGLTYEQYF.

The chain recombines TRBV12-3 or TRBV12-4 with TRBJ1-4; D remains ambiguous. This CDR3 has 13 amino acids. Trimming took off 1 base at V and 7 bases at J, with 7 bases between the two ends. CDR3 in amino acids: CASSLGPIEKLFF. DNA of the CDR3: TGTGCCAGCAGTTTAGGCCCCATTGAAAAACTGTTTTTT.

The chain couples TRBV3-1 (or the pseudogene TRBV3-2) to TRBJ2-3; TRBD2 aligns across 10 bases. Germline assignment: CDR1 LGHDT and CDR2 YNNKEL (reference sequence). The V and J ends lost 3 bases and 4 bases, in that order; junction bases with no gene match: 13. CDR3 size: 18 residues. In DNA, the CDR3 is TGTGCCAGCAGCCACCTACCCTCAGCGGGGGGGCGCGCAGATACGCAGTATTTT. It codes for CASSHLPSAGGRADTQYF.